The T cell receptor beta chain described here comes from a study of blood T cell repertoires in COVID-19. About the research overall: Specimens from acute and convalescent COVID-19 originated in the United States, Italy and Spain.

All enrollees were roughly 18 to 100 years old and from roughly 26 US areas. CDR1 DFQATT and CDR2 SNEGSKA come from the germline V gene (reference sequence). Trimming left V 6 bases short and J 3 bases short, with 9 bases between. The CDR3 loop spans 11 amino acids. In the original workflow: Amplification from reference gene primers served as the basis for estimated nucleated cell counts. Generated by immunoSEQ multiplex PCR, the TCRdb table keeps only in-frame clones and is missing some. The V and J calls and clone size are taken from that table; D and trimming were inferred from the DNA. Of fewer than 450,000 clones in the sample, 88% were seen once.

The J gene is TRBJ2-7, the V gene TRBV20-1; D is perhaps TRBD1 (6 bases). Material: PBMCs or T cells enriched from blood (not recorded which). The origin of this receptor is a woman aged 35 to 49 with acute COVID-19. The CDR3 sequence is CSARGIYEQYF. The CDR3 nucleotides are TGCAGTGCAAGGGGGATCTACGAGCAGTACTTC.